Sequencing of this TCR beta chain was carried out in a study of T-cell reconstitution after alpha-beta-depleted transplantation in children. Unique molecular identifiers were used to barcode this TCRbeta library. TCRdb redid the calling of the PCR reads with MiXCR, one entry per CDR3 protein. The sample consists of 640,000 or so distinct CDR3 sequences, approximately 15% of them appearing once. Germline V CDR1 and CDR2: MGHDK, SYGVNS. The CDR3 spans 13 residues. The V end lost 3 bases, the J end lost 4 bases, and 9 bases lay between the germline ends. The clonotype was recovered from a human donor who donated a stem cell graft to a child with acute myeloid leukemia. Specimen: PBMCs from the stem cell graft donor, collected from the stem cell graft. The chain uses TRBV25-1 and TRBJ2-5; possibly TRBD1 or TRBD2 for D (6 bases each). The CDR3 nucleotides are TGTGCCAGCAGTGAGAGGGGGGTAGAGACCCAGTACTTC. Its translation is CASSERGVETQYF.